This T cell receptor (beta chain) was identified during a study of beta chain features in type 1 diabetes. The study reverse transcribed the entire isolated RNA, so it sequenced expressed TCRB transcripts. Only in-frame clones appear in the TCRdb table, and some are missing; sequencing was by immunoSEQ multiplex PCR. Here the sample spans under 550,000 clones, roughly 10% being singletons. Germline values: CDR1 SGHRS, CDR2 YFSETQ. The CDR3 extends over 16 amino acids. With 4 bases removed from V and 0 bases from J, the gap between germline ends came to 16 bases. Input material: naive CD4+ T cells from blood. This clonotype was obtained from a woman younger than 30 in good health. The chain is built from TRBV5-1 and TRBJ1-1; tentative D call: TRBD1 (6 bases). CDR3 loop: CASSLRGAGMNTEAFF. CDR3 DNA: TGCGCCAGCAGCCTCAGGGGCGCGGGCATGAACACTGAAGCTTTCTTT.